Reported below is one TCR beta chain. What it recognizes is unknown. The V end lost 5 bases, the J end lost 2 bases, and 9 bases lay between the germline ends. This CDR3 is built from 13 residues. Sequencing was performed with immunoSEQ multiplex PCR; in TCRdb, only in-frame clones are kept and a portion is missing. The table lists 110,000 or so clones, around 88% of them singletons, with approximately 6.5% in the top ten. Second-dose groups at about 4 or about 12 weeks were pooled. This sample is drawn from a study of T cell responses to AZD1222 COVID-19 vaccine. The study, taken as a whole, reports: Among vaccine-associated CD4 TCRs, coverage spanned spike, with dominance at 160-218 and 743-854. Only a handful of AZD1222 recipients, several in all, had baseline seropositivity.

The sequence came from an adult who received the AZD1222 COVID-19 vaccine. This sample comprised peripheral blood, obtained 28 days after the second AZD1222 dose. This chain joins TRBV12-3 or TRBV12-4 and TRBJ1-2, with D maybe TRBD1 (5 bases). This chain's CDR3 is CASSRGSNYGYTF. CDR3 in DNA: TGTGCCAGCAGTCGGGGGAGCAACTATGGCTACACCTTC.